The clone carrying this T cell receptor beta chain was observed many times. Authors of the study amplified TCR beta CDR3 regions from RNA transcripts. The HTBI primer set drove a first-round RT-PCR of the TCR CDR3. Each CDR3 protein is one row after TCRdb ran MiXCR on the multiplex PCR reads. The sample has hundreds of thousands of distinct CDR3 sequences; over 10% are singletons. The data are from a study of T cells in Graves' hyperthyroidism and ophthalmopathy. The sequencing input was blood. The clonotype was recovered from a woman aged 18-30 years with Graves' hyperthyroidism.

This chain's CDR3 is CASTARYGYTF. The DNA of the CDR3 is TGTGCCAGCACCGCGCGGTATGGCTACACCTTC. The rearrangement uses TRBV28 and TRBJ1-2, with D unclear. Looked up from germline, CDR1 is MDHEN and CDR2 is SYDVKM. V dropped 7 bases and J dropped 5 bases, with 8 bases sitting between them. CDR3 size: 11 residues.